The clone carrying this T cell receptor beta chain was seen once. As yet, its antigen is unknown. This sample was taken from a study of OX40 agonist ivuxolimab in advanced cancers. Overall study results and limits: Certain nonresponders additionally had low normalized T-cell clonal expansion. On average, a greater number of expanded clones characterised CD8+ T cells relative to CD4+. Doses of 0.1 to 3.0 mg/kg were accompanied by clonal expansion of CD4+ and CD8+ blood T cells by week 6.

The sampling schedule covered blood at baseline, cycle 4 day 1, and cycle 7 day 1. The method was immunoSEQ multiplex PCR; TCRdb's version includes in-frame clones alone and lacks a portion of them. The sample has about 120,000 clones, around 89% seen once; the top ten hold 0.55% to 0.7%. V was clipped by 4 bases and J by 0 bases, with 6 bases between them. Germline V gene data show CDR1 as ENHRY and CDR2 as SYGVKD. This CDR3 is built from 13 residues. The chain couples TRBV10-3 to TRBJ1-1; unclear D gene. This TCR was recovered from an adult with an advanced solid tumor such as melanoma, head and neck, liver or kidney cancer. This specimen consisted of CD4+ or CD8+ T cells sorted from blood, obtained in a trial of the OX40 agonist ivuxolimab. DNA of the CDR3: TGTGCCATCAGTGCAGTAATGAACACTGAAGCTTTCTTT. It is translated as CAISAVMNTEAFF.